The next 18 T cell receptor beta chains were all read from a single sample in a study of control samples from healthy donors and cancer patients. Clones were read by immunoSEQ multiplex PCR, and TCRdb kept only the in-frame ones, dropping some. This sample has more than 100,000 clones, with 85% to 90% found just once. Sequenced material: PBMCs. The origin of the receptors is a man aged 50-59 years with head and neck cancer.

This sequence joins TRBV6-4 and TRBJ2-1, with TRBD2 matching over 9 bases. Germline V CDR1 and CDR2: MRHNA, SNTAGT. V lost 2 bases to trimming and J lost 8 bases; unmatched junction nucleotides: 10. This CDR3 has 16 amino acids. The CDR3 sequence is CASSDAGTSISDEQFF. In nucleotides, the CDR3 is TGTGCCAGCAGTGACGCCGGGACTAGCATATCCGATGAGCAGTTCTTC.

The chain carries TRBV3-1 (or the pseudogene TRBV3-2) and TRBJ2-3, with D possibly called TRBD1 or TRBD2 (6 bases each). This CDR3 spans 14 amino acids. Trimming pared 6 bases from V and 6 bases from J, leaving 16 bases between. The germline gives CDR1 LGHDT, CDR2 YNNKEL (reference sequence). Here the CDR3 reads CASSQTWGADTQYF. The CDR3 nucleotides are TGTGCCAGCAGTCAAACGTGGGGGGCGGATACGCAGTATTTT.

The CDR3 bases are TGTGCCAGCAGCTTAGGGATTCTGACTAGCGGGAGGGACTATGAGCAGTTCTTC. It specifies CASSLGILTSGRDYEQFF. The chain couples TRBV11-2 to TRBJ2-1; 14 nucleotides align to TRBD2. This CDR3 is 18 amino acids long. Germline lookup yields CDR1 SGHAT and CDR2 FQNNGV. The V and J ends lost 1 base and 8 bases, in that order; junction bases with no gene match: 10.

The CDR3 nucleotides are TGTGCCGCCCGTGGGACAGCTGGAAACACCATATATTTT. Protein sequence: CAARGTAGNTIYF. V usage is TRBV6-5 and J usage is TRBJ1-3, with 7 nucleotides matching TRBD1. V lost 11 bases, J lost 2 bases, and 6 bases stayed unmatched. The germline V gene encodes CDR1 MNHEY and CDR2 SVGAGI. The CDR3 is 13 residues long.

This clone was observed once. The CDR3 sequence is CASSQVILATNEKLFF. The CDR3 DNA sequence: TGCGCCAGCAGCCAAGTAATTTTAGCAACTAATGAAAAACTGTTTTTT. This sequence joins TRBV4-1 and TRBJ1-4; D call uncertain. Germline V CDR1 and CDR2: MGHRA, YSYEKL. Trimming cost V 1 base and J 0 bases, with 9 bases left between them. The CDR3 contains 16 residues.

This chain joins TRBV24-1 and TRBJ1-4; D ambiguous. V was shortened by 4 bases and J by 0 bases, with 5 bases between the two germline ends. Germline lookup yields CDR1 KGHDR and CDR2 SFDVKD. This CDR3 region has 14 residues. The CDR3, as DNA: TGTGCCACCAGTGAGGGAACAACTAATGAAAAACTGTTTTTT. Translated, it gives CATSEGTTNEKLFF.

V is TRBV6-5 and J is TRBJ2-3; 8 bases are a match to TRBD2. This CDR3 contains 13 residues. Germline-derived CDR1 and CDR2 are MNHEY and SVGAGI. V was clipped by 6 bases and J by 7 bases; unmatched bases: 6. The CDR3 protein is CASRGLAVNTQYF. In nucleotides, the CDR3 is TGTGCCAGCAGAGGACTAGCAGTAAATACGCAGTATTTT.

The chain has TRBV27 and TRBJ2-1, with TRBD2 matching over 9 bases. The germline V gene encodes CDR1 MNHEY and CDR2 SMNVEV (reference sequence). J gave up 3 bases and V 2 bases, and 5 bases lay outside the gene matches. The CDR3 is made up of 16 amino acids. CDR3 region: CASSLVAGALYNEQFF. CDR3 DNA: TGTGCCAGCAGTTTAGTAGCGGGAGCCCTCTACAATGAGCAGTTCTTC.

The genes are TRBV7-3 and TRBJ2-1, with 14 bases identical to TRBD2. The CDR3 contains 16 residues. Germline CDR1 SGHTA, CDR2 FQGTGA. The trim removed 1 base at V and 6 bases at J, leaving 2 bases unmatched. The DNA of the CDR3 is TGTGCCAGCAGCTTAATGGGACTAGCGGGGGTCAATGAGCAGTTCTTC. Its protein product is CASSLMGLAGVNEQFF.

The chain is built from TRBV5-1 and TRBJ2-5; weak D call: TRBD2 (7 bases). V lost 4 bases to trimming and J lost 3 bases, with 16 bases between them. CDR1 is SGHRS and CDR2 is YFSETQ in the germline V gene. The CDR3 loop spans 15 amino acids. The CDR3 DNA follows: TGCGCCAGCAGCCCAGGGGCCAGCGGGAAAGAGACCCAGTACTTC. Translating gives CASSPGASGKETQYF.

This clone showed up just once. The genes are TRBV6-4 and TRBJ2-2, with D possibly TRBD1 on 5 matching bases. The CDR3 loop spans 14 amino acids. Germline V gives CDR1 MRHNA, CDR2 SNTAGT. V lost 6 bases and J lost 2, with 10 bases in between. CDR3 loop: CASRDDSNTGELFF. In DNA form, the CDR3 reads TGTGCCAGCAGGGATGACAGTAACACCGGGGAGCTGTTTTTT.

Only one count was recorded for this clone. The genes are TRBV27 and TRBJ2-7; tentative D call: TRBD1 (5 bases). The germline V gene encodes CDR1 MNHEY and CDR2 SMNVEV (reference sequence). The ends were cut back, 8 bases at V and 2 bases at J, with 16 bases in the middle. The CDR3 has 14 amino acids. CDR3 sequence (DNA): TGTGCCAGCTCTCTCCAGGGAAACCCCTACGAGCAGTACTTC. The encoded protein is CASSLQGNPYEQYF.

The CDR3 DNA reads TGTGCCAGCAGCCACGTTGACAGGGGTCCCACTGAAGCTTTCTTT. It encodes CASSHVDRGPTEAFF. This chain uses TRBV5-6 with TRBJ1-1; TRBD1 agrees at 8 bases. The V and J ends lost 4 bases and 4 bases, in that order; junction bases with no gene match: 9. CDR3 length: 15 amino acids. Germline-derived CDR1 and CDR2 are SGHDT and YYEEEE.

Regarding this clone: Other DNA sequences from this sample encode an identical CDR3 as well. V gene TRBV27 combines with J gene TRBJ1-5; no clear D gene. Germline V gene sequence: CDR1 MNHEY, CDR2 SMNVEV (reference sequence). The CDR3 covers 13 residues. V lost 2 bases to trimming and J lost 4 bases, with 6 bases between them. As DNA, the CDR3 is TGTGCCAGCAGTTTACTGGGAAATCAGCCCCAGCATTTT. It translates to CASSLLGNQPQHF.

This clone was recorded once. The sample has other DNA sequences that encode this CDR3 too. The chain couples TRBV28 to TRBJ1-3; D might be TRBD1 (6 bases). Germline values: CDR1 MDHEN, CDR2 SYDVKM. The CDR3 has 14 amino acids. The V and J ends lost 5 bases and 12 bases respectively, with 20 bases between them. The CDR3 sequence: CASSDSGHPEGIYF. CDR3 nucleotide sequence: TGTGCCAGCAGTGACTCGGGACACCCCGAGGGCATATATTTT.

The V call is TRBV5-1, the J call TRBJ2-3; 9 nucleotides agree with TRBD1. This CDR3 comprises 20 residues. The germline gives CDR1 SGHRS, CDR2 YFSETQ. The J segment lost 0 bases and the V segment lost 4 bases, leaving 18 bases of the junction unmatched. This chain's CDR3 is CASSRTGTGLLKYSTDTQYF. CDR3 coding DNA: TGCGCCAGCAGCAGGACCGGGACAGGGCTCCTGAAATATAGCACAGATACGCAGTATTTT.

The chain is built from TRBV9 and TRBJ2-7; 8 bases are shared with TRBD2. Trimming took 3 bases from V and 3 from J; bases not matched to a gene: 5. Germline CDR1 is SGDLS and CDR2 is YYNGEE. This CDR3 is built from 14 residues. DNA of the CDR3: TGTGCCAGCAGCGGCAGCGGGAGTAGCTACGAGCAGTACTTC. It translates to CASSGSGSSYEQYF.

The V and J genes are TRBV7-9 and TRBJ2-4; the match to TRBD2 covers 7 bases. Per the germline V gene, CDR1 is SEHNR and CDR2 is FQNEAQ (reference sequence). The CDR3 is 14 residues long. V shed 1 base, J shed 6 bases, and the junction held 3 bases outside the gene matches. The CDR3 bases are TGTGCCAGCAGCTTAGAGGGGAGGGGAAACATTCAGTACTTC. Protein sequence: CASSLEGRGNIQYF.